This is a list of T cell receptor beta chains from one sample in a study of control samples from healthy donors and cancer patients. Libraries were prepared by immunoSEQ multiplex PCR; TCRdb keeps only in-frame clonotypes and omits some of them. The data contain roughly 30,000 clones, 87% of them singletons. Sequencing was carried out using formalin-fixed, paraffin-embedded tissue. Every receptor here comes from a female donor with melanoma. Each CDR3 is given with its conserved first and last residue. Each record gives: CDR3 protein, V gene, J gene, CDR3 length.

cdr3_aa: CASSSYRQGNNQPQHF
v_call: TRBV6-2/TRBV6-3
j_call: TRBJ1-5
cdr3_length: 16

cdr3_aa: CASSERAIKTQYF
v_call: TRBV10-1
j_call: TRBJ2-5
cdr3_length: 13

cdr3_aa: CASSVGTATGNTIYF
v_call: TRBV10-1
j_call: TRBJ1-3
cdr3_length: 15

cdr3_aa: CASSRSQGIGNTEAFF
v_call: TRBV4-1
j_call: TRBJ1-1
cdr3_length: 16

cdr3_aa: CASSLGATDTQYF
v_call: TRBV5-1
j_call: TRBJ2-3
cdr3_length: 13

cdr3_aa: CSVGVFRAGVSGDGYTF
v_call: TRBV29-1
j_call: TRBJ1-2
cdr3_length: 17

cdr3_aa: CASSPYQGTEAFF
v_call: TRBV27
j_call: TRBJ1-1
cdr3_length: 13

cdr3_aa: CAISEEPRNTEAFF
v_call: TRBV10-3
j_call: TRBJ1-1
cdr3_length: 14

cdr3_aa: CASSLPPKAADTQYF
v_call: TRBV7-9
j_call: TRBJ2-3
cdr3_length: 15

cdr3_aa: CASLRTDEKLFF
v_call: TRBV2
j_call: TRBJ1-4
cdr3_length: 12

cdr3_aa: CASSGGTGTDTQYF
v_call: TRBV21-1
j_call: TRBJ2-3
cdr3_length: 14

cdr3_aa: CASSLNRGTEAFF
v_call: TRBV5-4
j_call: TRBJ1-1
cdr3_length: 13

cdr3_aa: CASRRGLEQFF
v_call: TRBV11-2
j_call: TRBJ2-1
cdr3_length: 11

cdr3_aa: CASSRNGQGNSPLHF
v_call: TRBV7-9
j_call: TRBJ1-6
cdr3_length: 15

cdr3_aa: CSVRQYTDTQYF
v_call: TRBV29-1
j_call: TRBJ2-3
cdr3_length: 12

cdr3_aa: CASSFSRTGELFF
v_call: TRBV7-9
j_call: TRBJ2-2
cdr3_length: 13

cdr3_aa: CASTIERGNEQYF
v_call: TRBV6-5
j_call: TRBJ2-7
cdr3_length: 13

cdr3_aa: CASSSPRYAEAFF
v_call: TRBV6-5
j_call: TRBJ1-1
cdr3_length: 13

cdr3_aa: CASGQGLLYGYTF
v_call: TRBV6-5
j_call: TRBJ1-2
cdr3_length: 13

cdr3_aa: CASSLSLAGFTDTQYF
v_call: TRBV5-1
j_call: TRBJ2-3
cdr3_length: 16

cdr3_aa: CASRHSGVSSYEQYF
v_call: TRBV6-5
j_call: TRBJ2-7
cdr3_length: 15

cdr3_aa: CASSMRISGGNTIYF
v_call: TRBV19
j_call: TRBJ1-3
cdr3_length: 15

cdr3_aa: CASSLAGSYEQYF
v_call: TRBV27
j_call: TRBJ2-7
cdr3_length: 13

cdr3_aa: CASSLGQNTDTQYF
v_call: TRBV27
j_call: TRBJ2-3
cdr3_length: 14

cdr3_aa: CASSPSGTGVDGYTF
v_call: TRBV7-9
j_call: TRBJ1-2
cdr3_length: 15

cdr3_aa: CASSLEQVWRNSPLHF
v_call: TRBV5-5
j_call: TRBJ1-6
cdr3_length: 16

cdr3_aa: CASSLDGGRRNTEAFF
v_call: TRBV5-4
j_call: TRBJ1-1
cdr3_length: 16

cdr3_aa: CASSSGPTGSGANVLTF
v_call: TRBV5-1
j_call: TRBJ2-6
cdr3_length: 17

cdr3_aa: CASSTLEDTYTDTQYF
v_call: TRBV19
j_call: TRBJ2-3
cdr3_length: 16

cdr3_aa: CASSLEGGRGLINEQFF
v_call: TRBV7-6
j_call: TRBJ2-1
cdr3_length: 17

cdr3_aa: CASSIVIRGGNEQFF
v_call: TRBV19
j_call: TRBJ2-1
cdr3_length: 15

cdr3_aa: CASSEQTTGELFF
v_call: TRBV10-1
j_call: TRBJ2-2
cdr3_length: 13

cdr3_aa: CASSYVASGSQETQYF
v_call: TRBV6-2/TRBV6-3
j_call: TRBJ2-5
cdr3_length: 16

cdr3_aa: CASSNYGLMNTGELFF
v_call: TRBV19
j_call: TRBJ2-2
cdr3_length: 16

cdr3_aa: CASSYVAGPWNEQFF
v_call: TRBV6-6
j_call: TRBJ2-1
cdr3_length: 15

cdr3_aa: CASKGCGTGGRSSYNEQFF
v_call: TRBV6-4
j_call: TRBJ2-1
cdr3_length: 19

cdr3_aa: CATSTRTPFTGLHF
v_call: TRBV15
j_call: TRBJ1-6
cdr3_length: 14

cdr3_aa: CASSYGTGGYEQYF
v_call: TRBV6-5
j_call: TRBJ2-7
cdr3_length: 14

cdr3_aa: CASKVSDGDTQYF
v_call: TRBV2
j_call: TRBJ2-3
cdr3_length: 13

cdr3_aa: CASSRLDEQFF
v_call: TRBV7-2
j_call: TRBJ2-1
cdr3_length: 11

cdr3_aa: CASSWEGTYNEQFF
v_call: TRBV5-1
j_call: TRBJ2-1
cdr3_length: 14

cdr3_aa: CASSEWGGTGQGGYTF
v_call: TRBV25-1
j_call: TRBJ1-2
cdr3_length: 16

cdr3_aa: CASSTSQGWNTEAFF
v_call: TRBV19
j_call: TRBJ1-1
cdr3_length: 15

cdr3_aa: CASSLQGFYEQYF
v_call: TRBV5-1
j_call: TRBJ2-7
cdr3_length: 13

cdr3_aa: CASSQGGLYTGELFF
v_call: TRBV4-1
j_call: TRBJ2-2
cdr3_length: 15

cdr3_aa: CASSLRRDEQYF
v_call: TRBV14
j_call: TRBJ2-7
cdr3_length: 12

cdr3_aa: CASSFRDPNEKLFF
v_call: TRBV5-1
j_call: TRBJ1-4
cdr3_length: 14

cdr3_aa: CASSQTVAFF
v_call: TRBV11-2
j_call: TRBJ1-1
cdr3_length: 10

cdr3_aa: CASSQGSLNTIYF
v_call: TRBV12-3/TRBV12-4
j_call: TRBJ1-3
cdr3_length: 13

cdr3_aa: CASSPLARSSYEQYF
v_call: TRBV4-1
j_call: TRBJ2-7
cdr3_length: 15

cdr3_aa: CASSQDPPRDSNQPQHF
v_call: TRBV4-1
j_call: TRBJ1-5
cdr3_length: 17

cdr3_aa: CASSQDLYQPQHF
v_call: TRBV4-2
j_call: TRBJ1-5
cdr3_length: 13

cdr3_aa: CAAGGDHEQYF
v_call: TRBV19
j_call: TRBJ2-7
cdr3_length: 11

cdr3_aa: CASSLNPLAANEQFF
v_call: TRBV5-1
j_call: TRBJ2-1
cdr3_length: 15

cdr3_aa: CASTPGQGANEQFF
v_call: TRBV19
j_call: TRBJ2-1
cdr3_length: 14

cdr3_aa: CASSFGSTSTDTQYF
v_call: TRBV18
j_call: TRBJ2-3
cdr3_length: 15

cdr3_aa: CASSPPLAGGPNEQFF
v_call: TRBV5-1
j_call: TRBJ2-1
cdr3_length: 16